This entry lists 5 T cell receptor beta chains sequenced from one sample in a study of PD-1 blockade in classical Hodgkin lymphoma. Sequencing used immunoSEQ multiplex PCR; TCRdb keeps in-frame clones, though not all of them. The table includes around 40,000 clones, over 55% detected once. All patients experienced relapse after autologous stem cell transplantation, and brentuximab vedotin exposure was variable. The specimen comprised peripheral blood mononuclear cells (PBMCs), sampled at baseline. Receptors were obtained from a human donor with classical Hodgkin lymphoma.

This clone was picked up a small number of times. The CDR3 loop reads CASSSGQSNTGELFF. CDR3 nucleotides: TGTGCCAGCAGTTCCGGACAGTCGAACACCGGGGAGCTGTTTTTT. This chain uses TRBV6-5 with TRBJ2-2; a weak D match, TRBD1 (6 bases). The CDR3 has 15 amino acids. In germline, CDR1 is MNHEY, CDR2 SVGAGI. Trimming pared 4 bases from V and 0 bases from J, leaving 9 bases between.

The V and J genes are TRBV2 and TRBJ2-5, with 15 positions matching TRBD2. The junction had 9 bases not matched to a gene; V was cut back by 8 bases and J by 5 bases. This CDR3 comprises 16 residues. Germline V lookup: CDR1 SNHLY, CDR2 FYNNEI. CDR3 sequence: CASVGGLAGGWETQYF. For the CDR3, the DNA is TGTGCCAGCGTAGGCGGACTAGCGGGAGGGTGGGAGACCCAGTACTTC. The complete variable domain, with remaining parts taken from reference TRBV2 and TRBJ2-5, reads EPEVTQTPSHQVTQMGQEVILRCVPISNHLYFYWYRQILGQKVEFLVSFYNNEISEKSEIFDDQFSVERPDGSNFTLKIRSTKLEDSAMYFCASVGGLAGGWETQYFGPGTRLLVL.

J is TRBJ2-3 and V is TRBV6-5; TRBD1 matches at 9 bases. The CDR3 extends over 15 amino acids. Germline V gene data show CDR1 as MNHEY and CDR2 as SVGAGI. The trim removed 3 bases at V and 4 bases at J, leaving 5 bases unmatched. DNA of the CDR3: TGTGCCAGCAGTTATTGGACAGGGGTTGCAGATACGCAGTATTTT. It specifies CASSYWTGVADTQYF.

Relative to its sample, this clone is medium-sized. The CDR3 nucleotides read TGCGCCAGCAGTTATGCGGAAGTGGGCACTGAAGCTTTCTTT. Residues: CASSYAEVGTEAFF. The chain joins TRBV4-3 to TRBJ1-1; D is undetermined. Germline values: CDR1 LGHNA, CDR2 YSLEER. V shed 6 bases and J shed 4 bases, with 15 bases lying between them. This CDR3 contains 14 residues.

The V call is TRBV4-1, the J call TRBJ2-7; D may match TRBD1 or TRBD2 (5 bases each). CDR3 length equals 14 residues. Germline CDR1 reads MGHRA; CDR2 reads YSYEKL. The V and J ends lost 4 bases and 0 bases respectively, with 10 bases between them. The CDR3 protein is CASSLGESSYEQYF. As DNA, the CDR3 is TGCGCCAGCAGCCTGGGGGAGAGCTCCTACGAGCAGTACTTC.